This T cell receptor beta chain was retrieved from a study of cytomegalovirus exposure and HLA in healthy donors. The PCR contained 60 Vbeta and 13 Jbeta primers. Some clones are missing from TCRdb's copy, which holds only in-frame ones; the method was immunoSEQ multiplex PCR. The sample contains about 160,000 clones, 80% of which appear only once. Germline CDR1 SGHNT, CDR2 YYREEE (reference sequence). This CDR3 comprises 13 residues. Study-wide findings and caveats: Reportedly, fewer N-insertions than the approximately 700-donor mean appeared in an Asian-associated ancestry cluster in a later analysis.

As to this clone: As yet, its antigen is unknown.

This chain links TRBV5-4 with TRBJ2-5, with 8 bases aligning to TRBD1. Near its end, the DNA agrees better with TRBJ2-7, so the J call may be wrong. The clonotype comes from a man between 25 and 39 years old in good health and CMV-seronegative. The sequenced sample consisted of PBMCs. This CDR3 reads CASSPGQVNEQYF. CDR3 bases: TGTGCCAGCAGCCCGGGACAGGTAAACGAGCAGTACTTC.